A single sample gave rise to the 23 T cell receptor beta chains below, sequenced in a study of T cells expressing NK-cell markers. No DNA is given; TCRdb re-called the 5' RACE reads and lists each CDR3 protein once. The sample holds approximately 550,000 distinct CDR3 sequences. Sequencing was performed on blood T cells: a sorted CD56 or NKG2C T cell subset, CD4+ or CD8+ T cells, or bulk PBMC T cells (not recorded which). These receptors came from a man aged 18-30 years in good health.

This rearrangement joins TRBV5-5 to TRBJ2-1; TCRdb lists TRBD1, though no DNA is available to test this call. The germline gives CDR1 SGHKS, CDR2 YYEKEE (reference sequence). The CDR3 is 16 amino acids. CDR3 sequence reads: CASSLRGQGAGNEQFF.

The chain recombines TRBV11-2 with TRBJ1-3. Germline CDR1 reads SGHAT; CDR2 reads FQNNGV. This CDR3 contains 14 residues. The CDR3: CASSLIGSGNTIYF. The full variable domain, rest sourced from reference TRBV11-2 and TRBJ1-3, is EAGVAQSPRYKIIEKRQSVAFWCNPISGHATLYWYQQILGQGPKLLIQFQNNGVVDDSQLPKDRFSAERLKGVDSTLKIQPAKLEDSAVYLCASSLIGSGNTIYFGEGSWLTVV.

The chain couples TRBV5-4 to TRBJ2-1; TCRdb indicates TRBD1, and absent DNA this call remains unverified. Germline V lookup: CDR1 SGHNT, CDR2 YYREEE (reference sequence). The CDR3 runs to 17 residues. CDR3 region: CASSHPSGGGSYNEQFF. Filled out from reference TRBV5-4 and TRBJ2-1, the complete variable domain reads ETGVTQSPTHLIKTRGQQVTLRCSSQSGHNTVSWYQQALGQGPQFIFQYYREEENGRGNFPPRFSGLQFPNYSSELNVNALELDDSALYLCASSHPSGGGSYNEQFFGPGTRLTVL.

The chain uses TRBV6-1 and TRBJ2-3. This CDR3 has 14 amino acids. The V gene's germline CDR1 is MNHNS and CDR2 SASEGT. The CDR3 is CASTLTSTTDTQYF.

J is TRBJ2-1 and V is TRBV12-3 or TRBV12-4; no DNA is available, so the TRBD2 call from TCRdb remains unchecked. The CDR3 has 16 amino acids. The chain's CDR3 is CASSLMAGISYNEQFF.

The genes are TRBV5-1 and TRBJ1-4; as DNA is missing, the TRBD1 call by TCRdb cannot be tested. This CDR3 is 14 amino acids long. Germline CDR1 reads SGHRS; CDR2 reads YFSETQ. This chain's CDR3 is CASSSTGQDFQLFF.

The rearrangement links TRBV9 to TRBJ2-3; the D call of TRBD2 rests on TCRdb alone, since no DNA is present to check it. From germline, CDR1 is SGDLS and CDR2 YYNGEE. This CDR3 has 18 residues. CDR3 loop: CASSVSGELFFDTDTQYF. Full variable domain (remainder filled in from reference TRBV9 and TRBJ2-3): DSGVTQTPKHLITATGQRVTLRCSPRSGDLSVYWYQQSLDQGLQFLIQYYNGEERAKGNILERFSAQQFPDLHSELNLSSLELGDSALYFCASSVSGELFFDTDTQYFGPGTRLTVL.

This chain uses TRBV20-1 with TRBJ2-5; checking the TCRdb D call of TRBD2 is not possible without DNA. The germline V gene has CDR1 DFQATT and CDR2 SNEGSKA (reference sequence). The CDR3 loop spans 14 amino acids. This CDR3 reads CSAAGRASSETQYF.

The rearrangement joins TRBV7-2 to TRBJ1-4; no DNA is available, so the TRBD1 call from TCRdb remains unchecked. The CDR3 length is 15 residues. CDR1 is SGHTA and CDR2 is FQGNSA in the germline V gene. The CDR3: CASSLSVWGGEKLFF.

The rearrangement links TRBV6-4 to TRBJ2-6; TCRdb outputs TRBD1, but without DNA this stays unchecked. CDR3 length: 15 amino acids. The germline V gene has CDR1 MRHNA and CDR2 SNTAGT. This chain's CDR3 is CASSQYRAGANVLTF.

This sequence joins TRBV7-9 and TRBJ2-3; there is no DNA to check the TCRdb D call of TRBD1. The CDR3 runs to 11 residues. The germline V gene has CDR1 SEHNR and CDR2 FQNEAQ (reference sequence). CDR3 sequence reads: CAGAVDGTQYF. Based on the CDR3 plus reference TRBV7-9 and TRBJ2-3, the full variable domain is DTGVSQNPRHKITKRGQNVTFRCDPISEHNRLYWYRQTLGQGPEFLTYFQNEAQLEKSRLLSDRFSAERPKGSFSTLEIQRTEQGDSAMYLCAGAVDGTQYFGPGTRLTVL.

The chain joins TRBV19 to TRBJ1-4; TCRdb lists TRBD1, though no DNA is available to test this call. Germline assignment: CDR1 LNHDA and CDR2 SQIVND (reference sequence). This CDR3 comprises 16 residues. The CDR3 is CASSIGAAATNEKLFF.

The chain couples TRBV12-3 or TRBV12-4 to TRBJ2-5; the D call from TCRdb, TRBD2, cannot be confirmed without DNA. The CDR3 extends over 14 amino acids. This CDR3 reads CASSRTSGQETQYF.

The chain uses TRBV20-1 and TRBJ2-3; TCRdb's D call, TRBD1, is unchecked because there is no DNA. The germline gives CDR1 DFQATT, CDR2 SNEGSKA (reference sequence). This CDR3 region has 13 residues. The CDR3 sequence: CSAPDSRTDTQYF.

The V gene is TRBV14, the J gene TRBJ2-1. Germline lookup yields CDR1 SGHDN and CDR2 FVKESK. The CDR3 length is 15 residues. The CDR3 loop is CASSQRGRPYNEQFF.

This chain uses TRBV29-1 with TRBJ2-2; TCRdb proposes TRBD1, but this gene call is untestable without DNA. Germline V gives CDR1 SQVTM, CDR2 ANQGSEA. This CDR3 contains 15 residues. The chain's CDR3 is CSVEEASGDTGELFF.

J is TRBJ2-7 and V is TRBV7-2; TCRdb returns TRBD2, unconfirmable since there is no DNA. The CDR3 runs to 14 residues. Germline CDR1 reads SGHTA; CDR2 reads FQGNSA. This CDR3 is CASSPGTSLYEQYF.

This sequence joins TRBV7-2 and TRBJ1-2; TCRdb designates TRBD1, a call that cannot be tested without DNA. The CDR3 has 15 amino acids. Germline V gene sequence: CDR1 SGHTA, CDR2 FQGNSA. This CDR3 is CASSRGQLRFYGYTF.

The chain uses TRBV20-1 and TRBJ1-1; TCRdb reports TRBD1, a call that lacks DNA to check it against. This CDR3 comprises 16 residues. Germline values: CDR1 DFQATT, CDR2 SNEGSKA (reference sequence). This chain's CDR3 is CSATGTGVWPSTEAFF.

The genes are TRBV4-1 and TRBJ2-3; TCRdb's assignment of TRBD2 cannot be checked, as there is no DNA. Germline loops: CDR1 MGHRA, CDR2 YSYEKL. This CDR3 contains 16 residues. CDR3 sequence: CASSPPLAGGTDTQYF.

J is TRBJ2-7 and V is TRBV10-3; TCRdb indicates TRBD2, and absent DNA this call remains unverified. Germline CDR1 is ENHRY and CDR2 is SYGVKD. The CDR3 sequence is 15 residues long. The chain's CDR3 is CAISEGLAGPYEQYF.

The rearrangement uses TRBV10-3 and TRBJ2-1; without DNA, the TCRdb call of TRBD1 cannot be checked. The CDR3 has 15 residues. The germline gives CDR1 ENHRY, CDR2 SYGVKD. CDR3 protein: CAARSSGGSYNEQFF.

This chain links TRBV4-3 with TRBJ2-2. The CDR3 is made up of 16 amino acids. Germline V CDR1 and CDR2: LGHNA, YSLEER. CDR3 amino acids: CASSQRHRSNTGELFF.